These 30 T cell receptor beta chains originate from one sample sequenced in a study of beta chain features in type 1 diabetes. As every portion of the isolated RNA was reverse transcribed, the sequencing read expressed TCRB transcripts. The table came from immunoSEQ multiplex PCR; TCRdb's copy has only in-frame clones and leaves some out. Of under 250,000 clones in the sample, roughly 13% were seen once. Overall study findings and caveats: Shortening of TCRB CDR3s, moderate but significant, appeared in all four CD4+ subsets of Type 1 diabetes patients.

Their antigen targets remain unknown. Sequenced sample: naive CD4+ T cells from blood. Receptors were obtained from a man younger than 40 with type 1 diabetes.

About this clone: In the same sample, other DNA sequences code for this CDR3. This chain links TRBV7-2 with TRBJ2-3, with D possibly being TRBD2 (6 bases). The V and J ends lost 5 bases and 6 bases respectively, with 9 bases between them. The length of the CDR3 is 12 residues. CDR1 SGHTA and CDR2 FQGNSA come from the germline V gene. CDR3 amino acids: CASSPLADTQYF. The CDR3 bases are TGTGCCAGCAGCCCCCTAGCGGATACGCAGTATTTT. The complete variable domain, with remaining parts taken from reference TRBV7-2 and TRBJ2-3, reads GAGVSQSPSNKVTEKGKDVELRCDPISGHTALYWYRQSLGQGLEFLIYFQGNSAPDKSGLPSDRFSAERTGGSVSTLTIQRTQQEDSAVYLCASSPLADTQYFGPGTRLTVL.

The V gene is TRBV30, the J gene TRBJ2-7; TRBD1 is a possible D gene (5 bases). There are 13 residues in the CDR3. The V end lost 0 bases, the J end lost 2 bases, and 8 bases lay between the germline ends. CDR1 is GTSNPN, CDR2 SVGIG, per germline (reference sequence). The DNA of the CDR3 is TGTGCCTGGAGTGTAGGGGCAGCCTACGAGCAGTACTTC. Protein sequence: CAWSVGAAYEQYF.

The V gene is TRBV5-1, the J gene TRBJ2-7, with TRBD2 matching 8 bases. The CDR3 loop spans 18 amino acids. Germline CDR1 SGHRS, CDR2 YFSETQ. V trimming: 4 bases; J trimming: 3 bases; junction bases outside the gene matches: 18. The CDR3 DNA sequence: TGCGCCAGCAGCCCCTCCGGTCCGGGGGGGGCAGGGAACTACGAGCAGTACTTC. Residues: CASSPSGPGGAGNYEQYF.

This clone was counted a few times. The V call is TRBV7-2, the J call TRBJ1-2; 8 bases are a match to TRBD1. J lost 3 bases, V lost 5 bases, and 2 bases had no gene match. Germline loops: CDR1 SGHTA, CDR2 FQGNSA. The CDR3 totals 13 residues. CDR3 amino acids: CASSRTGYYGYTF. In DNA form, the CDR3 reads TGTGCCAGCAGCAGGACAGGGTACTATGGCTACACCTTC.

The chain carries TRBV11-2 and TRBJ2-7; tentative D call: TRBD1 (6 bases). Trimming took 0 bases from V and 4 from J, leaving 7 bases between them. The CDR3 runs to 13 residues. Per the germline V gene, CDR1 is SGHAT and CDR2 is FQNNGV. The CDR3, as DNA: TGTGCCAGCAGCTTAGACAGGGGATACGAGCAGTACTTC. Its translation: CASSLDRGYEQYF.

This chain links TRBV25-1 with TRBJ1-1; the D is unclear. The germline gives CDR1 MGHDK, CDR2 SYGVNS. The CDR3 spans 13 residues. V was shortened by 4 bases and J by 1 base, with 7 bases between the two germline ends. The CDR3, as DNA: TGTGCCAGCAGTGGGGAGGGGAACACTGAAGCTTTCTTT. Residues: CASSGEGNTEAFF.

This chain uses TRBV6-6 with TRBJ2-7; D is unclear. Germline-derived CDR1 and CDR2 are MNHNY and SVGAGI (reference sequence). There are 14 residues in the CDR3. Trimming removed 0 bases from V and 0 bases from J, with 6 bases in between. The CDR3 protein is CASSYSHSSYEQYF. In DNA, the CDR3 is TGTGCCAGCAGTTACTCCCACAGCTCCTACGAGCAGTACTTC.

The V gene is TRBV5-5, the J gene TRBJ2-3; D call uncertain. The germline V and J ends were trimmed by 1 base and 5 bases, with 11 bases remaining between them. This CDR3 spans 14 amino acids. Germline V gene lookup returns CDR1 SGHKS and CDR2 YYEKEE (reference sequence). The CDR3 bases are TGTGCCAGCAGCTTGATCGACACCCGAGATACGCAGTATTTT. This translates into CASSLIDTRDTQYF. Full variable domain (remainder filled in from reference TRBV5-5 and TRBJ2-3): DAGVTQSPTHLIKTRGQQVTLRCSPISGHKSVSWYQQVLGQGPQFIFQYYEKEERGRGNFPDRFSARQFPNYSSELNVNALLLGDSALYLCASSLIDTRDTQYFGPGTRLTVL.

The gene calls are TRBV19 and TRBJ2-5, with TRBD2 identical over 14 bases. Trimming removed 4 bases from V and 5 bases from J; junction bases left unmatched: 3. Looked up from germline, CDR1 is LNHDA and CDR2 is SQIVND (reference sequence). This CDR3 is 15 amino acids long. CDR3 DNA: TGTGCCAGTAGTAAGGGACTAGCGGGAGTGGAGACCCAGTACTTC. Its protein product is CASSKGLAGVETQYF.

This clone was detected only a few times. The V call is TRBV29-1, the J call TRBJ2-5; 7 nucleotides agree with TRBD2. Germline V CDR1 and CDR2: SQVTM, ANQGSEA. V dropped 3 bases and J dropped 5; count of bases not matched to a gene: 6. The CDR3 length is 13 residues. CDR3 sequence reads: CSVEGGAGETQYF. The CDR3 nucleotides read TGCAGCGTTGAGGGCGGAGCGGGGGAGACCCAGTACTTC.

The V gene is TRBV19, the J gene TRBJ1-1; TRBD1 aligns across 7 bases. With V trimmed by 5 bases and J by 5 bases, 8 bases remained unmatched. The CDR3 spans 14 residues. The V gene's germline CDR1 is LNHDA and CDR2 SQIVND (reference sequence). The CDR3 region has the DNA TGTGCCAGTAGTCCGAGACAGGGATTAACTGAAGCTTTCTTT. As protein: CASSPRQGLTEAFF.

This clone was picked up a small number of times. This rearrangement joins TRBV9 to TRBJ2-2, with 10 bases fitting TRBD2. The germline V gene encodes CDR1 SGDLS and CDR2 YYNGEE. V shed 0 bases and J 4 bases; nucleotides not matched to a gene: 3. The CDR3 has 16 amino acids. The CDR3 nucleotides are TGTGCCAGCAGCGTAGATCGACTAGCGGGCACCGGGGAGCTGTTTTTT. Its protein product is CASSVDRLAGTGELFF.

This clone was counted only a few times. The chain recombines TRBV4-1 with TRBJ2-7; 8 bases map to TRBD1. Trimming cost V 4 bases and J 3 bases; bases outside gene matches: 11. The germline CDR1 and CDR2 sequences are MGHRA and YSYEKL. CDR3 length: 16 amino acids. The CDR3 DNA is TGCGCCAGCAGCCGCATCGGACAGGGTTTCGTCTACGAGCAGTACTTC. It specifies CASSRIGQGFVYEQYF.

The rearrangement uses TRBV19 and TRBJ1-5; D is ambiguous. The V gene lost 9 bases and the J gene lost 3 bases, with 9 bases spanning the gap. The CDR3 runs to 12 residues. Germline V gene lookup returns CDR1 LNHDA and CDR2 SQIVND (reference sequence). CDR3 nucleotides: TGTGCCAGCAAGCTTAACAATCAGCCCCAGCATTTT. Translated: CASKLNNQPQHF.

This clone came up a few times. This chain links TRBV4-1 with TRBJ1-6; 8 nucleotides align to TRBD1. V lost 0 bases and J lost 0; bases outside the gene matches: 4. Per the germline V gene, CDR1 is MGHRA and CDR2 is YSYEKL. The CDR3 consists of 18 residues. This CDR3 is CASSQDGDRSSYNSPLHF. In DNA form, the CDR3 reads TGCGCCAGCAGCCAAGATGGGGACAGGAGCTCCTATAATTCACCCCTCCACTTT.

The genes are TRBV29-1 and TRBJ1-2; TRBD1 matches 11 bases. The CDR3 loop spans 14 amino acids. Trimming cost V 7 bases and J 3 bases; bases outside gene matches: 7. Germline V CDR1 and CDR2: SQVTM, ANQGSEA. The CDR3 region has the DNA TGCAGCGCGAGAGAGGACAGGGGGCACTATGGCTACACCTTC. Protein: CSAREDRGHYGYTF.

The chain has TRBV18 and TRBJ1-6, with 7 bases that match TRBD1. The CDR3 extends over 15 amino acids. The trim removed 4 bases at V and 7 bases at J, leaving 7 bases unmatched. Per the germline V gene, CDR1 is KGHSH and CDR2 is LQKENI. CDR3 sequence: CASSRPEGANSPLHF. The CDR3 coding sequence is TGTGCCAGCTCACGACCGGAGGGGGCGAATTCACCCCTCCACTTT.

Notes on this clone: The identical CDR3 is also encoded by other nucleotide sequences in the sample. CDR3 in DNA: TGTGCCAGCAGCTTAGGCAGTTACCAAGAGACCCAGTACTTC. As protein: CASSLGSYQETQYF. The chain recombines TRBV11-2 with TRBJ2-5, with D uncertain. The V end was cut by 1 base, the J end by 0 bases, with 6 bases between. This CDR3 region has 14 residues. Per the germline V gene, CDR1 is SGHAT and CDR2 is FQNNGV.

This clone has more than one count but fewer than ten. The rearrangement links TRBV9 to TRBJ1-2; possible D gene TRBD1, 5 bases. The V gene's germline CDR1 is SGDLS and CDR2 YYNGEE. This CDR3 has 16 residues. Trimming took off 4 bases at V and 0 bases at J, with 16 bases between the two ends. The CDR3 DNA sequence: TGTGCCAGCAGCCCCCAGACAGCGAACCCTAACTATGGCTACACCTTC. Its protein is CASSPQTANPNYGYTF.

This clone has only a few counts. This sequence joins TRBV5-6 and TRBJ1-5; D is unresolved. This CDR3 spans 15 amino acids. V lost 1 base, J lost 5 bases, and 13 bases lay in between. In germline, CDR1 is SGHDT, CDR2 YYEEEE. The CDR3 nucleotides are TGTGCCAGCAGCTTGTGGAGGGATGATCATCAGCCCCAGCATTTT. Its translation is CASSLWRDDHQPQHF.

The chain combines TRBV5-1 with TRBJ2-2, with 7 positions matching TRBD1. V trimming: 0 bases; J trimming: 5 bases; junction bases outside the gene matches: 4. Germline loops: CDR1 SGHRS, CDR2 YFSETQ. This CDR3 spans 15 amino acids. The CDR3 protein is CASSLEGGDTGELFF. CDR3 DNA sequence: TGCGCCAGCAGCTTGGAAGGGGGCGATACCGGGGAGCTGTTTTTT.

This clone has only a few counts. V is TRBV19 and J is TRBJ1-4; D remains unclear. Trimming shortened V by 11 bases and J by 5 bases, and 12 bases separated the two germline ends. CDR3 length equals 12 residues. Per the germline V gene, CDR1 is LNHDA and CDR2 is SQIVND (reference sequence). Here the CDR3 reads CACGERNEKLFF. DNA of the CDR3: TGTGCCTGCGGCGAGAGAAATGAAAAACTGTTTTTT.

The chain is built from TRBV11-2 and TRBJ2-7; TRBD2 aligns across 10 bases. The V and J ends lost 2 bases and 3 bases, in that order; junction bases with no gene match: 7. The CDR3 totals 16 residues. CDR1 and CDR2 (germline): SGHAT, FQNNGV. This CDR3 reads CASSLTGLADSYEQYF. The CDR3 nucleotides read TGTGCCAGCAGCTTAACCGGACTAGCGGACAGCTACGAGCAGTACTTC.

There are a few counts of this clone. The CDR3 nucleotides read TGTGCCAGCAGTGTCGGAGGGGAACAAGAGACCCAGTACTTC. This translates into CASSVGGEQETQYF. This chain connects TRBV2 to TRBJ2-5; weak D call: TRBD2 (6 bases). Germline V gene lookup returns CDR1 SNHLY and CDR2 FYNNEI. Trimming pared 4 bases from V and 2 bases from J, leaving 11 bases between. This CDR3 contains 14 residues.

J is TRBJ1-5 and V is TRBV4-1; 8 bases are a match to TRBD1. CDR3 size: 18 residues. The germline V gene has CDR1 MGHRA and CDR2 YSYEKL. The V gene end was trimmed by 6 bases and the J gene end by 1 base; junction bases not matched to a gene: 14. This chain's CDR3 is CASSLGQGQTLSNQPQHF. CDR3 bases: TGCGCCAGCAGTCTCGGACAGGGCCAAACCCTGAGCAATCAGCCCCAGCATTTT.

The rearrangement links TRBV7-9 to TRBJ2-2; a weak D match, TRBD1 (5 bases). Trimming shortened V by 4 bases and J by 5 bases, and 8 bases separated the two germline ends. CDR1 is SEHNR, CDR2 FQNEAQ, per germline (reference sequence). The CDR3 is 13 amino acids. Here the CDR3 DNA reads TGTGCCAGCAGCTCTCAGGGAACCGGGGAGCTGTTTTTT. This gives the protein CASSSQGTGELFF.

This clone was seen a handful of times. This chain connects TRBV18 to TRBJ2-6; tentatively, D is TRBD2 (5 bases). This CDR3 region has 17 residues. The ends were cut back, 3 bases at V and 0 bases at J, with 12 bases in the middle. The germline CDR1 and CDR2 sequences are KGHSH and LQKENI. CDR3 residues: CASSPMEDLSGANVLTF. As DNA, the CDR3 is TGTGCCAGCTCACCGATGGAGGACCTCTCTGGGGCCAACGTCCTGACTTTC. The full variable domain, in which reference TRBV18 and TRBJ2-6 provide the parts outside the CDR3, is NAGVMQNPRHLVRRRGQEARLRCSPMKGHSHVYWYRQLPEEGLKFMVYLQKENIIDESGMPKERFSAEFPKEGPSILRIQQVVRGDSAAYFCASSPMEDLSGANVLTFGAGSRLTVL.

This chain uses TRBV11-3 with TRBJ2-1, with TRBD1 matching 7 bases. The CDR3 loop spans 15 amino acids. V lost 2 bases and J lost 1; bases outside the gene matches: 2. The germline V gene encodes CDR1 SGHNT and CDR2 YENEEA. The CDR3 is CASSLSRGSYNEQFF. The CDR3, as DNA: TGTGCCAGCAGCTTATCCAGGGGGTCCTACAATGAGCAGTTCTTC.

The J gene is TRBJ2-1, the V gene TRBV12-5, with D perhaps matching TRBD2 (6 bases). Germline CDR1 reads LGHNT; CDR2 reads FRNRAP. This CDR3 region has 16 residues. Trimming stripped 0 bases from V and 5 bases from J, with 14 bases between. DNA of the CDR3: TGTGCTAGTGGTTTGGTACTTAGCGCGGGGAACAATGAGCAGTTCTTC. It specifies CASGLVLSAGNNEQFF.

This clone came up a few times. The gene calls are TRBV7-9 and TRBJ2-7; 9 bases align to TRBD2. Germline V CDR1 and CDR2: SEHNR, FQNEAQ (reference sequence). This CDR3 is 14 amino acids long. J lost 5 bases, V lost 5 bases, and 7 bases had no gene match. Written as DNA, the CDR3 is TGTGCCAGCAGCCTCAGGGGCGGGAGGGACGAGCAGTACTTC. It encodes CASSLRGGRDEQYF.